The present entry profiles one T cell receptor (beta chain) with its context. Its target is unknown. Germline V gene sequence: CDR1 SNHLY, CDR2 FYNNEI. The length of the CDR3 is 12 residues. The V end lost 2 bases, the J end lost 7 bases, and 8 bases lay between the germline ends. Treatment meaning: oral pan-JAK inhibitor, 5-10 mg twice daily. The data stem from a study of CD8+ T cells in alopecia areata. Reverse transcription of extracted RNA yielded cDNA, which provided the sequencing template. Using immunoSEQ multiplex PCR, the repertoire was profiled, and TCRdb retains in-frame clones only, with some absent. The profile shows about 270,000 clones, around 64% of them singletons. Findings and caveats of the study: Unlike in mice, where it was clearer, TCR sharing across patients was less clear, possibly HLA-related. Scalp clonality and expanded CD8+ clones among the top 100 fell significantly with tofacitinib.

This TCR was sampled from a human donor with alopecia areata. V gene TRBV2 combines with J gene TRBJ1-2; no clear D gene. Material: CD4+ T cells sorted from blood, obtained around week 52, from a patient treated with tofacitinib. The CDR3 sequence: CASSEPRGGYTF. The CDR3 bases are TGTGCCAGCAGTGAACCCCGAGGTGGCTACACCTTC. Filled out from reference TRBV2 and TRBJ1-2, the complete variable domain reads EPEVTQTPSHQVTQMGQEVILRCVPISNHLYFYWYRQILGQKVEFLVSFYNNEISEKSEIFDDQFSVERPDGSNFTLKIRSTKLEDSAMYFCASSEPRGGYTFGSGTRLTVV.